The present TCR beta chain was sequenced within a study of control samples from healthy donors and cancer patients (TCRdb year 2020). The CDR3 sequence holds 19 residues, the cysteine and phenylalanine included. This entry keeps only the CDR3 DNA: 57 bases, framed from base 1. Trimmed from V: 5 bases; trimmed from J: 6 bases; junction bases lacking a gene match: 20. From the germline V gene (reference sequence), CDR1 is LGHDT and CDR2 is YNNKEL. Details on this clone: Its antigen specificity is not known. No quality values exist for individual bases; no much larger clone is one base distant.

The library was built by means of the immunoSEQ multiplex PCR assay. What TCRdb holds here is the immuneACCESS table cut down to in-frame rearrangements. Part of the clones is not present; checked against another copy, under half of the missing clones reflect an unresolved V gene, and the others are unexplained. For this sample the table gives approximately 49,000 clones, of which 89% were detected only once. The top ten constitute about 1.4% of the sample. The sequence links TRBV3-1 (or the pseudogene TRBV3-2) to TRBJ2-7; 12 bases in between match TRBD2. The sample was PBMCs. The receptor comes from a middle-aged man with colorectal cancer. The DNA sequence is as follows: TGTGCCAGCAGCGCCCGATTTACTAGCGGGAGGAGATTGGGTGCCGAGCAGTACTTC. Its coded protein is CASSARFTSGRRLGAEQYF.